What follows are 26 T cell receptor beta chains derived from one specimen sequenced in a study of human T cells and chemical hapten exposure. Time point: pre-sensitization, week 0. As for treatment: therapeutic diphenylcyclopropenone sensitization with weekly scalp DPC. In TCRdb, the RACE reads were re-called with MiXCR into one record per CDR3 protein. The table lists tens of thousands of distinct CDR3 sequences, 6.5% to 8.5% of them singletons. The source material was whole blood, sampled in connection with sensitization to the hapten diphenylcyclopropenone (DPC). The receptors shown here come from a woman aged 25-40 years with alopecia areata. Some clones in this sample may be carry-over from other donors' samples.

This clonotype was picked up many times. The chain links TRBV6-5 to TRBJ1-1; D not certain. Per germline, CDR1 MNHEY and CDR2 SVGAGI. The CDR3 contains 14 residues. With 1 base removed from V and 5 bases from J, the gap between germline ends came to 11 bases. This CDR3 is CASSYLMGDTEAFF. In DNA, the CDR3 is TGTGCCAGCAGTTACTTAATGGGTGATACTGAAGCTTTCTTT.

The chain joins TRBV30 to TRBJ1-5, with D perhaps matching TRBD1 (5 bases). The CDR3 spans 13 residues. Germline CDR1 reads GTSNPN; CDR2 reads SVGIG (reference sequence). With 4 bases removed from V and 4 bases from J, the gap between germline ends came to 11 bases. The CDR3 DNA reads TGTGCCTGGACAGGGAGTAGGAATCAGCCCCAGCATTTT. It is translated as CAWTGSRNQPQHF.

This clonotype was observed many times. This chain links TRBV3-1 with TRBJ2-2; TRBD2 aligns across 7 bases. The CDR3 is made up of 19 amino acids. Trimming removed 3 bases from V and 0 bases from J; junction bases left unmatched: 13. Per the germline V gene, CDR1 is LGHDT and CDR2 is YNNKEL (reference sequence). In nucleotides, the CDR3 is TGTGCCAGCAGCCAGCTCCGCGTGGGGGGGACTACGAACACCGGGGAGCTGTTTTTT. Its translation: CASSQLRVGGTTNTGELFF.

This chain links TRBV10-2 with TRBJ1-5; D remains unclear. CDR1 is WSHSY, CDR2 SAAADI, per germline. This CDR3 spans 14 amino acids. V lost 2 bases to trimming and J lost 4 bases, with 9 bases between them. CDR3 DNA: TGCGCCAGCAGTGAGAACAGTGGGAATCAGCCCCAGCATTTT. Its translation is CASSENSGNQPQHF.

There are many counts of this clonotype. V usage is TRBV20-1 and J usage is TRBJ2-7; 9 bases align to TRBD1. V shed 4 bases and J 3 bases; nucleotides not matched to a gene: 10. Germline values: CDR1 DFQATT, CDR2 SNEGSKA (reference sequence). This CDR3 has 15 residues. The chain's CDR3 is CSAIPGTGISYEQYF. CDR3 coding DNA: TGCAGTGCTATCCCCGGGACAGGGATAAGCTACGAGCAGTACTTC.

V and J are TRBV5-8 and TRBJ2-6, with D maybe TRBD1 (5 bases). The CDR3 extends over 16 amino acids. Per the germline V gene, CDR1 is SGHTS and CDR2 is YDEGEE. Trimming cost V 4 bases and J 0 bases, with 11 bases left between them. In DNA form, the CDR3 reads TGTGCCAGCAGCCACAGGTTTAGCTCTGGGGCCAACGTCCTGACTTTC. Translating gives CASSHRFSSGANVLTF. Looking up the rest from reference TRBV5-8 and TRBJ2-6 gives the full variable domain: EAGVTQSPTHLIKTRGQQATLRCSPISGHTSVYWYQQALGLGLQFLLWYDEGEERNRGNFPPRFSGRQFPNYSSELNVNALELEDSALYLCASSHRFSSGANVLTFGAGSRLTVL.

This clonotype was recorded at least ten times. V usage is TRBV29-1 and J usage is TRBJ1-2; D possibly corresponds to TRBD1 (5 bases). The V end was cut by 6 bases, the J end by 8 bases, with 13 bases between. In germline, CDR1 is SQVTM, CDR2 ANQGSEA. This CDR3 region has 11 residues. DNA of the CDR3: TGCAGCGTCGTGGGGCCGCGGGGCTACACCTTC. This sequence encodes CSVVGPRGYTF.

This clonotype has ten or more counts. CDR3 sequence reads: CASSHRDSLDTEAFF. CDR3 coding DNA: TGTGCCAGCAGCCACCGGGACAGTTTGGACACTGAAGCTTTCTTT. The chain has TRBV3-1 and TRBJ1-1; TRBD1 agrees at 7 bases. V was clipped by 3 bases and J by 3 bases; unmatched bases: 7. CDR3 length equals 15 residues. Germline-derived CDR1 and CDR2 are LGHDT and YNNKEL (reference sequence).

This clonotype has a count of ten or more. The CDR3 DNA follows: TGTGCCAGCACCAAGACAACCCGTACTAACTATGGCTACACCTTC. Translating it yields CASTKTTRTNYGYTF. V is TRBV6-5 and J is TRBJ1-2; no firm D call. The germline gives CDR1 MNHEY, CDR2 SVGAGI. Trimming removed 7 bases from V and 0 bases from J, with 15 bases in between. The CDR3 extends over 15 amino acids.

This clonotype was counted many times. This chain uses TRBV20-1 with TRBJ2-2; D possibly corresponds to TRBD1 (7 bases). V lost 0 bases to trimming and J lost 4 bases, with 15 bases between them. The CDR3 is made up of 16 amino acids. Germline V gene data show CDR1 as DFQATT and CDR2 as SNEGSKA (reference sequence). DNA of the CDR3: TGCAGTGCTAGAGATCGGAGGGGGCCGGGCACCGGGGAGCTGTTTTTT. It encodes CSARDRRGPGTGELFF.

The sample holds a few counts of this clonotype. The chain carries TRBV7-3 and TRBJ2-7; 12 bases are shared with TRBD1. Germline CDR1 is SGHTA and CDR2 is FQGTGA. CDR3 length: 13 amino acids. The V and J ends lost 4 bases and 7 bases, in that order; junction bases with no gene match: 2. CDR3 loop: CASSWDRGQEQYF. CDR3 sequence (DNA): TGTGCCAGCAGCTGGGACAGGGGGCAGGAGCAGTACTTC. Using reference TRBV7-3 and TRBJ2-7 for the parts outside the CDR3, the full variable domain is GAGVSQTPSNKVTEKGKYVELRCDPISGHTALYWYRQSLGQGPEFLIYFQGTGAADDSGLPNDRFFAVRPEGSVSTLKIQRTERGDSAVYLCASSWDRGQEQYFGPGTRLTVT.

This clonotype was detected ten times or more. CDR3 residues: CASSLWGTDGYTF. CDR3 DNA sequence: TGTGCCAGCAGTTTATGGGGGACTGATGGCTACACCTTC. The chain joins TRBV27 to TRBJ1-2; D perhaps matches TRBD1 (5 bases). Trimming took 1 base from V and 6 from J, leaving 9 bases between them. The CDR3 has 13 amino acids. Germline lookup yields CDR1 MNHEY and CDR2 SMNVEV (reference sequence).

This rearrangement joins TRBV6-1 to TRBJ1-2; D gene unclear. CDR1 and CDR2 (germline): MNHNS, SASEGT. V was cut by 0 bases and J by 4 bases, with 12 bases left in between. This CDR3 has 15 residues. The CDR3 loop is CASSEASELAYGYTF. In nucleotides, the CDR3 is TGTGCCAGCAGTGAAGCGTCGGAACTCGCCTATGGCTACACCTTC.

This rearrangement joins TRBV7-8 to TRBJ1-5, with 8 bases matching TRBD1. Germline trimming cut 5 bases from V and 3 bases from J; bases unmatched to any gene: 6. This CDR3 is 15 amino acids long. Germline assignment: CDR1 SGHVS and CDR2 FQNEAQ. In DNA, the CDR3 is TGTGCCAGCAGCCCCGACAGGGGCTACAATCAGCCCCAGCATTTT. This sequence encodes CASSPDRGYNQPQHF.

This clonotype was observed many times. The rearrangement links TRBV7-2 to TRBJ2-7; 13 bases match TRBD2. Germline loops: CDR1 SGHTA, CDR2 FQGNSA. This CDR3 has 18 amino acids. With V trimmed by 6 bases and J by 0 bases, 11 bases remained unmatched. This chain's CDR3 is CASSRGTSGTLSSYEQYF. The CDR3 DNA reads TGTGCCAGCAGTCGCGGGACTAGCGGGACCCTGAGCTCCTACGAGCAGTACTTC. Full variable domain (rest looked up from reference TRBV7-2 and TRBJ2-7): GAGVSQSPSNKVTEKGKDVELRCDPISGHTALYWYRQSLGQGLEFLIYFQGNSAPDKSGLPSDRFSAERTGGSVSTLTIQRTQQEDSAVYLCASSRGTSGTLSSYEQYFGPGTRLTVT.

At least ten counts were recorded for this clonotype. V usage is TRBV19 and J usage is TRBJ1-1, with a weak D call TRBD1 (6 bases). V lost 2 bases to trimming and J lost 3 bases, with 16 bases between them. CDR1 and CDR2 (germline): LNHDA, SQIVND (reference sequence). This CDR3 has 16 residues. The CDR3 DNA follows: TGTGCCAGTAGTATATTGACGTTCGGGGGCCACACTGAAGCTTTCTTT. It translates to CASSILTFGGHTEAFF.

This clonotype was detected many times. The chain is built from TRBV20-1 and TRBJ1-1, with D possibly TRBD1 on 6 matching bases. The CDR3 covers 13 residues. CDR1 and CDR2 from the germline V gene are DFQATT and SNEGSKA (reference sequence). V lost 3 bases and J lost 4, with 12 bases in between. CDR3 protein: CSASRGAGTEAFF. The DNA of the CDR3 is TGCAGTGCTAGCCGGGGGGCCGGCACTGAAGCTTTCTTT.

This clonotype has ten or more counts. J is TRBJ2-3 and V is TRBV30, with D perhaps assigned TRBD1 or TRBD2 (5 bases each). The V end was cut by 1 base, the J end by 5 bases, with 7 bases between. Germline V CDR1 and CDR2: GTSNPN, SVGIG (reference sequence). This CDR3 spans 12 amino acids. The CDR3 is CAWSGGVDTQYF. Written as DNA, the CDR3 is TGTGCCTGGAGTGGAGGGGTAGATACGCAGTATTTT.

The chain links TRBV30 to TRBJ1-1, with D tentatively TRBD1 (5 bases). Deletions cut 4 bases from V and 1 base from J, with 13 bases between. CDR1 is GTSNPN and CDR2 is SVGIG in the germline V gene (reference sequence). CDR3 length: 14 residues. CDR3 sequence (DNA): TGTGCCTGGAATCGGGGGTTGGAGAACACTGAAGCTTTCTTT. Protein sequence: CAWNRGLENTEAFF.

As for this clonotype: One base away lies a much larger clone, so this may be a sequencing read error. This chain connects TRBV27 to TRBJ2-7; D not resolved. Trimming pared 2 bases from V and 3 bases from J, leaving 8 bases between. The CDR3 extends over 13 amino acids. Germline lookup yields CDR1 MNHEY and CDR2 SMNVEV (reference sequence). The DNA of the CDR3 is TGTGCCAGCAGTTTAGGACGGGTCTACGAGCAGTACTTC. It yields the protein CASSLGRVYEQYF.

This clonotype came up many times. The rearrangement uses TRBV12-3 or TRBV12-4 and TRBJ2-3; a possible D gene is TRBD1 (6 bases). V lost 3 bases and J 3 bases, leaving 16 bases between the germline ends. The CDR3 loop spans 16 amino acids. The CDR3 bases are TGTGCCAGCAGTTTCCCTACGACAGGTTATACAGATACGCAGTATTTT. It codes for CASSFPTTGYTDTQYF.

There are many counts of this clonotype. The V gene is TRBV27, the J gene TRBJ2-7; D is perhaps TRBD1 (6 bases). Germline lookup yields CDR1 MNHEY and CDR2 SMNVEV (reference sequence). With 2 bases removed from V and 2 bases from J, the gap between germline ends came to 7 bases. The CDR3 loop spans 13 amino acids. The CDR3 bases are TGTGCCAGCAGTTTAGGACAGACCTACGAGCAGTACTTC. This gives the protein CASSLGQTYEQYF.

In this sample, this clonotype turned up many times. The gene calls are TRBV29-1 and TRBJ2-2, with D possibly being TRBD1 (5 bases). CDR1 and CDR2 (germline): SQVTM, ANQGSEA. This CDR3 spans 12 amino acids. Trimming shortened V by 7 bases and J by 0 bases, and 6 bases separated the two germline ends. The CDR3 loop reads CSGTSNTGELFF. The CDR3 DNA reads TGCAGCGGGACATCGAACACCGGGGAGCTGTTTTTT.

This clonotype was recorded at least ten times. The chain is built from TRBV20-1 and TRBJ2-2; D gene uncertain. The germline CDR1 and CDR2 sequences are DFQATT and SNEGSKA (reference sequence). The CDR3 has 15 residues. V was clipped by 5 bases and J by 0 bases, with 13 bases between them. DNA for the CDR3: TGCAGTGCTCCCTCCCAAGGCGCGAACACCGGGGAGCTGTTTTTT. Protein sequence: CSAPSQGANTGELFF.

This clonotype was seen at least ten times. The CDR3 spells CASSTAGGPYNEQFF. The DNA for the CDR3 is TGTGCCAGCAGCACAGCGGGGGGGCCCTACAATGAGCAGTTCTTC. The genes are TRBV4-2 and TRBJ2-1; 10 bases match TRBD2. Germline values: CDR1 LGHNA, CDR2 YNFKEQ. The CDR3 covers 15 residues. V shed 5 bases, J shed 2 bases, and the junction held 3 bases outside the gene matches.

CDR3 DNA sequence: TGTGCCAGCAGTCCCACCCTACAGGAAAGCACTGAAGCTTTCTTT. This gives the protein CASSPTLQESTEAFF. The J gene is TRBJ1-1, the V gene TRBV6-5; the D gene is possibly TRBD1 (5 bases). The CDR3 is 15 residues long. Germline CDR1 reads MNHEY; CDR2 reads SVGAGI. With 5 bases removed from V and 4 bases from J, the gap between germline ends came to 17 bases.